This is a list of T cell receptor beta chains from one sample in a study of ipilimumab plus nivolumab after autologous stem cell transplantation. The method was immunoSEQ multiplex PCR; TCRdb's version includes in-frame clones alone and lacks a portion of them. Of about 17,000 clones listed, roughly 80% are singletons. Sample: PBMCs, taken in a trial of ipilimumab plus nivolumab as post-transplant consolidation. These receptor sequences come from a male donor with diffuse large B-cell lymphoma. Both conserved end residues are part of each CDR3. D genes are given only for firm matches. A row's size may be missing; if present it is once, few, many or a size class.

V gene: TRBV6-5
J gene: TRBJ2-3
clone size: .
D gene: TRBD2
CDR3 DNA: TGTGCCAGCAGTTACAACGGCGGGAGCCCAGATACGCAGTATTTT
CDR3 protein: CASSYNGGSPDTQYF

V gene: TRBV29-1
J gene: TRBJ1-2
clone size: .
D gene: TRBD1
CDR3 DNA: TGCAGCGCCACCCAGGGGGCGTACGGCTACACCTTC
CDR3 protein: CSATQGAYGYTF

V gene: TRBV5-1
J gene: TRBJ2-3
clone size: .
D gene: TRBD2
CDR3 DNA: TGCGCCAGCAGCCCCCTAGCGGGAGGAACAGATACGCAGTATTTT
CDR3 protein: CASSPLAGGTDTQYF

V gene: TRBV4-1
J gene: TRBJ2-7
clone size: .
D gene: .
CDR3 DNA: TGCGCCAGCAGAAAGGACTGGAACTACGAGCAGTACTTC
CDR3 protein: CASRKDWNYEQYF

V gene: TRBV5-4
J gene: TRBJ1-1
clone size: .
D gene: TRBD1
CDR3 DNA: TGTGCCAGCAGCTTGGGGACAGGAACTGAAGCTTTCTTT
CDR3 protein: CASSLGTGTEAFF

V gene: TRBV5-1
J gene: TRBJ1-5
clone size: .
D gene: .
CDR3 DNA: TGCGCCAGCAGCTTCAACCCCACCAATCAGCCCCAGCATTTT
CDR3 protein: CASSFNPTNQPQHF

V gene: TRBV11-2
J gene: TRBJ2-7
clone size: .
D gene: TRBD1
CDR3 DNA: TGTGCCAGCAGGTTGACAGGGGGTTACGAGCAGTACTTC
CDR3 protein: CASRLTGGYEQYF

V gene: TRBV5-1
J gene: TRBJ2-5
clone size: few
D gene: .
CDR3 DNA: TGCGCCAGCAGCTCCCAGGGGATTGTAGAGACCCAGTACTTC
CDR3 protein: CASSSQGIVETQYF

V gene: TRBV30
J gene: TRBJ1-4
clone size: .
D gene: .
CDR3 DNA: TGTGCCTGGAGTGTATCCGCGGATGTCGCGGGGGAAAAACTGTTTTTT
CDR3 protein: CAWSVSADVAGEKLFF

V gene: TRBV19
J gene: TRBJ1-2
clone size: few
D gene: .
CDR3 DNA: TGTGCCAGTAGTATAGCAGGGATCTATGGCTACACCTTC
CDR3 protein: CASSIAGIYGYTF

V gene: TRBV11-1
J gene: TRBJ1-1
clone size: .
D gene: .
CDR3 DNA: TGTGCCAGCAGCTTAGAGGGGATTGGCACTGAAGCTTTCTTT
CDR3 protein: CASSLEGIGTEAFF

V gene: TRBV6-1
J gene: TRBJ1-6
clone size: .
D gene: TRBD1
CDR3 DNA: TGTGCCAGCAGTCAAGGGACAGGGTTGGGTAATTCACCCCTCCACTTT
CDR3 protein: CASSQGTGLGNSPLHF

V gene: TRBV6-1
J gene: TRBJ2-1
clone size: .
D gene: TRBD1
CDR3 DNA: TGTGCCAGCACCCCCTCAGGGACAGGGGCCAATGAGCAGTTCTTC
CDR3 protein: CASTPSGTGANEQFF

V gene: TRBV7-9
J gene: TRBJ2-7
clone size: once
D gene: TRBD2
CDR3 DNA: TGTGCCAGCGAAGGTAGCGGGAGTTACGAGCAGTACTTC
CDR3 protein: CASEGSGSYEQYF

V gene: TRBV5-1
J gene: TRBJ1-1
clone size: .
D gene: .
CDR3 DNA: TGCGCCAGCAGCCTCTCCAGGGCGGTGAGCACTGAAGCTTTCTTT
CDR3 protein: CASSLSRAVSTEAFF

V gene: TRBV14
J gene: TRBJ2-7
clone size: .
D gene: TRBD2
CDR3 DNA: TGTGCCAGCAGCCAAGTACTAGCGGGGAGGCAGTACTTC
CDR3 protein: CASSQVLAGRQYF

V gene: TRBV5-1
J gene: TRBJ2-5
clone size: .
D gene: .
CDR3 DNA: TGCGCCAGCAGCTTGGGGGTTATGGGGGAGACCCAGTACTTC
CDR3 protein: CASSLGVMGETQYF

V gene: TRBV9
J gene: TRBJ1-3
clone size: once
D gene: .
CDR3 DNA: TGTGCCAGCAGCCCACAGGGTGGGTCTGGAAACACCATATATTTT
CDR3 protein: CASSPQGGSGNTIYF

V gene: TRBV19
J gene: TRBJ1-2
clone size: .
D gene: TRBD1
CDR3 DNA: TGTGCCAGTAGTATAGGGTGGCAGGGGGCATACGATGGCTACACCTTC
CDR3 protein: CASSIGWQGAYDGYTF

V gene: TRBV5-1
J gene: TRBJ2-7
clone size: .
D gene: .
CDR3 DNA: TGCGCCAGCAGCTGGAGGGGGGCCGCGAGGCAGTACTTC
CDR3 protein: CASSWRGAARQYF

V gene: TRBV10-3
J gene: TRBJ2-5
clone size: .
D gene: TRBD2
CDR3 DNA: TGTGCCATCAGTGAGGTTAGCGGGGGACTCCAAGAGACCCAGTACTTC
CDR3 protein: CAISEVSGGLQETQYF

V gene: TRBV5-1
J gene: TRBJ2-7
clone size: .
D gene: .
CDR3 DNA: TGCGCCAGCAGCTTACCGAACTCCTACGAGCAGTACTTC
CDR3 protein: CASSLPNSYEQYF

V gene: TRBV2
J gene: TRBJ1-5
clone size: .
D gene: TRBD1
CDR3 DNA: TGTGCCAGTGGGGAGCAGGGGGCAAACCAGCCCCAGCATTTT
CDR3 protein: CASGEQGANQPQHF

V gene: TRBV11-3
J gene: TRBJ2-7
clone size: .
D gene: .
CDR3 DNA: TGTGCCAGCAGCTTAGATGCCAGCGCCCACTCCTACGAGCAGTACTTC
CDR3 protein: CASSLDASAHSYEQYF

V gene: TRBV12-2
J gene: TRBJ2-5
clone size: .
D gene: .
CDR3 DNA: TGTGCAAGTCGCTTTAAGCACCAAGAGACCCAGTACTTC
CDR3 protein: CASRFKHQETQYF

V gene: TRBV11-2
J gene: TRBJ1-2
clone size: .
D gene: .
CDR3 DNA: TGTGCCAGCAGCTTAGATCTGGAGAGTGGCTACACCTTC
CDR3 protein: CASSLDLESGYTF

V gene: TRBV10-1
J gene: TRBJ2-1
clone size: .
D gene: TRBD1
CDR3 DNA: TGCGCCAGCAGTGAGCCTGGACAGGGGTACAATGAGCAGTTCTTC
CDR3 protein: CASSEPGQGYNEQFF

V gene: TRBV11-2
J gene: TRBJ2-5
clone size: .
D gene: TRBD2
CDR3 DNA: TGTGCCAGCAGCCGCCGGGGAGGGCTGATGGAGACCCAGTACTTC
CDR3 protein: CASSRRGGLMETQYF

V gene: TRBV30
J gene: TRBJ1-2
clone size: .
D gene: .
CDR3 DNA: TGTGCCTGGTTATCAGGGAACTATGGCTACACCTTC
CDR3 protein: CAWLSGNYGYTF

V gene: TRBV7-9
J gene: TRBJ1-1
clone size: .
D gene: TRBD1
CDR3 DNA: TGTGCCAGCAGCTTAGAAGGGGGCAGGGTTTTTGCTTTCTTT
CDR3 protein: CASSLEGGRVFAFF

V gene: TRBV2
J gene: TRBJ1-6
clone size: .
D gene: .
CDR3 DNA: TGTGCCAGCAGACCCAGCTCAAGGTTGGATTCACCCCTCCACTTT
CDR3 protein: CASRPSSRLDSPLHF

V gene: TRBV10-1
J gene: TRBJ2-3
clone size: .
D gene: TRBD2
CDR3 DNA: TGCGCCAGCAGTGAGTCTGGGCTAGCGGGCACAGATACGCAGTATTTT
CDR3 protein: CASSESGLAGTDTQYF

V gene: TRBV28
J gene: TRBJ2-1
clone size: few
D gene: .
CDR3 DNA: TGTGCCAGCGAGACAAACTCCTACAATGAGCAGTTCTTC
CDR3 protein: CASETNSYNEQFF

V gene: TRBV5-1
J gene: TRBJ1-1
clone size: .
D gene: .
CDR3 DNA: TGCGCCAGCAGCGGGCAGGCCCTGGGCACTGAAGCTTTCTTT
CDR3 protein: CASSGQALGTEAFF

V gene: TRBV14
J gene: TRBJ1-4
clone size: .
D gene: .
CDR3 DNA: TGTGCCAGCAGCCAAGTATCGGAAAAACTGTTTTTT
CDR3 protein: CASSQVSEKLFF

V gene: TRBV10-3
J gene: TRBJ2-2
clone size: .
D gene: .
CDR3 DNA: TGTGCCATTTCGAGGGACACCGGGGAGCTGTTTTTT
CDR3 protein: CAISRDTGELFF

V gene: TRBV28
J gene: TRBJ2-1
clone size: once
D gene: .
CDR3 DNA: TGTGCCAGCAGTCCGCCTTACAATGAGCAGTTCTTC
CDR3 protein: CASSPPYNEQFF

V gene: TRBV30
J gene: TRBJ1-2
clone size: .
D gene: .
CDR3 DNA: TGTGCCTCGGGGGTTCCGGGTGGCTACACCTTC
CDR3 protein: CASGVPGGYTF

V gene: TRBV5-1
J gene: TRBJ2-3
clone size: .
D gene: TRBD1
CDR3 DNA: TGCGCCAGCAGCCTAAACAGGGGGCACACAGATACGCAGTATTTT
CDR3 protein: CASSLNRGHTDTQYF

V gene: TRBV15
J gene: TRBJ1-1
clone size: .
D gene: .
CDR3 DNA: TGTGCCACCAGCGGAAACAGGGCGACGAGAACTGAAGCTTTCTTT
CDR3 protein: CATSGNRATRTEAFF

V gene: TRBV18
J gene: TRBJ2-1
clone size: .
D gene: .
CDR3 DNA: TGTGCCAGCTCACCTCCCGGAGCGACCGTTTACAATGAGCAGTTCTTC
CDR3 protein: CASSPPGATVYNEQFF

V gene: TRBV5-1
J gene: TRBJ2-3
clone size: .
D gene: TRBD2
CDR3 DNA: TGCGCCAGCAGCTTGCTGGCTAGCGGGGGGTCAGATACGCAGTATTTT
CDR3 protein: CASSLLASGGSDTQYF

V gene: TRBV5-1
J gene: TRBJ2-1
clone size: .
D gene: .
CDR3 DNA: TGCGCCAGCAGCTCTATAGCTTCCTACAATGAGCAGTTCTTC
CDR3 protein: CASSSIASYNEQFF

V gene: TRBV9
J gene: TRBJ2-7
clone size: few
D gene: TRBD2
CDR3 DNA: TGTGCCAGCAGCGTAACGAGACTAGCGGGCCCGAACCCCTACGAGCAGTACTTC
CDR3 protein: CASSVTRLAGPNPYEQYF

V gene: TRBV5-1
J gene: TRBJ2-3
clone size: .
D gene: .
CDR3 DNA: TGCGCCAGCAGCGCACAGCACACTAGCACAGATACGCAGTATTTT
CDR3 protein: CASSAQHTSTDTQYF

V gene: TRBV5-1
J gene: TRBJ2-5
clone size: .
D gene: .
CDR3 DNA: TGCGCCAGCAGCTTGATGGGACAACAAGAGACCCAGTACTTC
CDR3 protein: CASSLMGQQETQYF

V gene: TRBV5-1
J gene: TRBJ1-3
clone size: .
D gene: .
CDR3 DNA: TGCGCCAGCAGCTTGGTAGGAGGCTCTGGAAACACCATATATTTT
CDR3 protein: CASSLVGGSGNTIYF

V gene: TRBV30
J gene: TRBJ2-2
clone size: .
D gene: TRBD1
CDR3 DNA: TGTGCCTGGTTGGGACAGTCGTTAAACACCGGGGAGCTGTTTTTT
CDR3 protein: CAWLGQSLNTGELFF

V gene: TRBV4-1
J gene: TRBJ1-4
clone size: .
D gene: .
CDR3 DNA: TGCGCCAGCAGCCAAGACACAGGGCTAGAGGCTGAAAAACTGTTTTTT
CDR3 protein: CASSQDTGLEAEKLFF

V gene: TRBV2
J gene: TRBJ2-5
clone size: .
D gene: .
CDR3 DNA: TGTGCCAGCAGAGAAGAGACCCAGTACTTC
CDR3 protein: CASREETQYF

V gene: TRBV30
J gene: TRBJ1-2
clone size: few
D gene: .
CDR3 DNA: TGTGCCTGGAGTGTAGGAGAGTGGGCTGGCTACACCTTC
CDR3 protein: CAWSVGEWAGYTF

V gene: TRBV30
J gene: TRBJ1-5
clone size: few
D gene: .
CDR3 DNA: TGTGCCTGGAGTGTAGCAGGTAATCAGCCCCAGCATTTT
CDR3 protein: CAWSVAGNQPQHF

V gene: TRBV4-2
J gene: TRBJ2-5
clone size: .
D gene: TRBD2
CDR3 DNA: TGTGCCACCGGGGCTAGCGGGGGGGCAGAGGGGGAGACCCAGTACTTC
CDR3 protein: CATGASGGAEGETQYF

V gene: TRBV11-2
J gene: TRBJ2-3
clone size: .
D gene: .
CDR3 DNA: TGTGCCAGCAGCTTGGGGTTTGTCACAGATACGCAGTATTTT
CDR3 protein: CASSLGFVTDTQYF

V gene: TRBV7-8
J gene: TRBJ2-7
clone size: .
D gene: TRBD1
CDR3 DNA: TGTGCCAGCAGCGCGGGACAGGGCTCCTACGAGCAGTACTTC
CDR3 protein: CASSAGQGSYEQYF

V gene: TRBV5-4
J gene: TRBJ2-1
clone size: .
D gene: .
CDR3 DNA: TGTGCCAGCAGCTTGACAGGATTTTACAATGAGCAGTTCTTC
CDR3 protein: CASSLTGFYNEQFF

V gene: TRBV28
J gene: TRBJ1-1
clone size: .
D gene: .
CDR3 DNA: TGTGCCAGCAGTCCCTTGGGAGGACCCAACACTGAAGCTTTCTTT
CDR3 protein: CASSPLGGPNTEAFF

V gene: TRBV5-1
J gene: TRBJ2-2
clone size: .
D gene: TRBD1
CDR3 DNA: TGCGCCAGCAGCTTGTTTGACAGGGGGAACACCGGGGAGCTGTTTTTT
CDR3 protein: CASSLFDRGNTGELFF

V gene: TRBV10-3
J gene: TRBJ1-1
clone size: .
D gene: .
CDR3 DNA: TGTGCCATCCTCCAGGGCGCTGAAGCTTTCTTT
CDR3 protein: CAILQGAEAFF

V gene: TRBV4-2
J gene: TRBJ2-5
clone size: .
D gene: .
CDR3 DNA: TGTGCCAGCAGCCAAGGGCGACGGGAAGAGACCCAGTACTTC
CDR3 protein: CASSQGRREETQYF